This T cell receptor (beta chain) was recovered during a study of blood T cell repertoires in COVID-19. Looking at the study overall: PBMCs, B-cell-depleted T cells, or T cells provided the cDNA or gDNA that made up the material.

Original processing methods: Cell counts per sample came from amplifying reference gene primers. Clones were read by immunoSEQ multiplex PCR, and TCRdb kept only the in-frame ones, dropping some. That table supplies the V and J calls and clone size; D and trimming were determined from the DNA. The sample has about 90,000 clones; about 80% are singletons. Sequencing was performed on peripheral blood. This TCR came from a woman in her 70s with acute or convalescent COVID-19.

CDR3 sequence reads: CASSEGQGQRNEKLFF. CDR3 DNA: TGTGCCAGCAGCGAAGGCCAGGGACAGCGTAATGAAAAACTGTTTTTT. V is TRBV7-9 and J is TRBJ1-4; TRBD1 aligns across 7 bases. The trim removed 5 bases at V and 4 bases at J, leaving 10 bases unmatched. The CDR3 covers 16 residues. Germline V gives CDR1 SEHNR, CDR2 FQNEAQ (reference sequence). Looking up the rest from reference TRBV7-9 and TRBJ1-4 gives the full variable domain: DTGVSQNPRHKITKRGQNVTFRCDPISEHNRLYWYRQTLGQGPEFLTYFQNEAQLEKSRLLSDRFSAERPKGSFSTLEIQRTEQGDSAMYLCASSEGQGQRNEKLFFGSGTQLSVL.